This T cell receptor (beta chain) comes out of a study of early T cells in non-severe SARS-CoV-2 infection. Across the whole study: It was bulk RNA from unsorted whole blood that was sequenced, and the chains were unpaired.

TCRdb reanalysed the 5' RACE reads using MiXCR and keeps one entry per CDR3 protein. The data hold about 80,000 distinct CDR3 sequences, with 5% observed a single time. V was pared by 1 base and J by 10 bases, with 6 bases of the junction left unmatched. CDR3 size: 14 residues. Germline V gene data show CDR1 as SGHDN and CDR2 as FVKESK. This clonotype was detected many times. J is TRBJ1-5 and V is TRBV14; TRBD1 agrees at 8 bases. This sample comprised whole blood, obtained at baseline. This TCR was recovered from an adult who was a healthcare worker with PCR-confirmed SARS-CoV-2 infection or an uninfected control (not recorded which). The DNA for the CDR3 is TGTGCCAGCAGCCAAGGCAGGGGGCGCCGTCCCCAGCATTTT. Protein sequence: CASSQGRGRRPQHF.